This TCR beta chain is drawn from a study of T cells in Graves' hyperthyroidism and ophthalmopathy. Not enrolled were patients with uncontrolled infection, other autoimmune disease, pregnancy or lactation. RNA transcripts provided the source from which TCR beta CDR3 regions were amplified. With the HTBI primer set, the TCR CDR3 went through a first round of RT-PCR. TCRdb itself ran the multiplex PCR reads through MiXCR, one entry per CDR3 protein. This table has approximately 380,000 distinct CDR3 sequences, 11% to 15% appearing once. CDR3 size: 13 residues. The V gene's germline CDR1 is SNHLY and CDR2 FYNNEI. The V and J ends lost 1 base and 5 bases respectively, with 8 bases between them.

The chain couples TRBV2 to TRBJ1-1, with no clear D. The origin of this receptor is a man aged 50-59 years with Graves' ophthalmopathy. The sequenced sample consisted of blood. The CDR3 reads CASSEGGVTEAFF. The CDR3 DNA reads as TGTGCCAGCAGTGAAGGGGGTGTGACTGAAGCTTTCTTT.